What follows are 16 T cell receptor beta chains derived from one specimen sequenced in a study of T-cell reconstitution after alpha-beta-depleted transplantation in children. General observations from the study: A year post-transplant, T-cell counts and diversity derived mostly from newly produced T cells.

Molecular barcoding with unique molecular identifiers was used for the TCRbeta library. MiXCR was run by TCRdb on the PCR reads, yielding one entry per CDR3 protein. The sample has about 290,000 distinct CDR3 sequences, roughly 8.2% seen once. Antigens for these TCRs are unknown. The material sequenced was peripheral blood, taken 360 days after TCRalphabeta/CD19-depleted stem cell transplant. These receptor sequences come from a female patient aged 2-9 years who had a stem cell transplant for Fanconi anemia, so the T cells may come from the graft donor.

Turning to this clonotype: A much larger clone lies a single base off, so this may be a read error. No conserved phenylalanine or tryptophan is present at the end of the CDR3, so a read error is the likely explanation. The chain has TRBV7-2 and TRBJ2-5; TRBD2 agrees at 7 bases. The CDR3 is made up of 14 amino acids. CDR1 and CDR2 (germline): SGHTA, FQGNSA. V lost 2 bases to trimming and J lost 5 bases; unmatched junction nucleotides: 5. The chain's CDR3 is CASSLPGRAETQYC. CDR3 nucleotides: TGTGCCAGCAGCTTACCTGGGAGGGCGGAGACCCAGTACTGC.

This clonotype was seen at least ten times. This sequence joins TRBV5-1 and TRBJ2-1, with 11 bases that match TRBD1. The CDR3 has 16 amino acids. V was pared by 2 bases and J by 4 bases, with 5 bases of the junction left unmatched. CDR1 is SGHRS, CDR2 YFSETQ, per germline. The CDR3 DNA is TGCGCCAGCAGCTTAACCGGGACAGGGGGTTACAATGAGCAGTTCTTC. It is translated as CASSLTGTGGYNEQFF.

This clonotype showed up many times. The rearrangement uses TRBV18 and TRBJ2-7; TRBD1 matches at 9 bases. Germline V lookup: CDR1 KGHSH, CDR2 LQKENI. V was pared by 3 bases and J by 4 bases, with 7 bases of the junction left unmatched. CDR3 length: 15 residues. CDR3 protein: CASSPHTGGTYEQYF. For the CDR3, the DNA is TGTGCCAGCTCACCGCATACAGGGGGCACATACGAGCAGTACTTC. Together with reference TRBV18 and TRBJ2-7, the CDR3 gives the full variable domain: NAGVMQNPRHLVRRRGQEARLRCSPMKGHSHVYWYRQLPEEGLKFMVYLQKENIIDESGMPKERFSAEFPKEGPSILRIQQVVRGDSAAYFCASSPHTGGTYEQYFGPGTRLTVT.

J is TRBJ2-6 and V is TRBV7-9, with no clear D. There are 15 residues in the CDR3. Germline-derived CDR1 and CDR2 are SEHNR and FQNEAQ (reference sequence). Trimming removed 2 bases from V and 3 bases from J, with 8 bases in between. CDR3 sequence (DNA): TGTGCCAGCAGCTTACGGGTTGGTGGGGCCAACGTCCTGACTTTC. This sequence encodes CASSLRVGGANVLTF.

The J gene is TRBJ2-7, the V gene TRBV10-3, with D possibly TRBD2 on 5 matching bases. V gave up 6 bases and J gave up 3 bases, with 18 bases separating them. The V gene's germline CDR1 is ENHRY and CDR2 SYGVKD. The CDR3 has 15 amino acids. This CDR3 is CAIRGAGPLDYEQYF. The CDR3 bases are TGTGCCATCAGGGGCGCGGGTCCCCTCGACTACGAGCAGTACTTC.

This clonotype has ten or more counts. The genes are TRBV24-1 and TRBJ2-1, with 9 bases fitting TRBD1. V was clipped by 9 bases and J by 4 bases; unmatched bases: 3. Germline lookup yields CDR1 KGHDR and CDR2 SFDVKD. CDR3 length equals 13 residues. CDR3 loop: CATGTGLYNEQFF. CDR3 nucleotides: TGTGCCACCGGGACAGGGCTATACAATGAGCAGTTCTTC.

This clonotype was detected only a few times. The J gene is TRBJ1-5, the V gene TRBV28, with D perhaps matching TRBD1 (6 bases). The V and J ends lost 6 bases and 2 bases respectively, with 23 bases between them. The CDR3 sequence is 18 residues long. Germline values: CDR1 MDHEN, CDR2 SYDVKM. CDR3 residues: CASSPYWLDSPGNQPQHF. CDR3 DNA: TGTGCCAGCAGCCCATATTGGTTGGACAGCCCAGGCAATCAGCCCCAGCATTTT.

This clonotype was recorded at least ten times. The gene calls are TRBV4-3 and TRBJ1-1, with D unclear. This CDR3 contains 15 residues. The V gene's germline CDR1 is LGHNA and CDR2 YSLEER. Trimming took 0 bases from V and 5 from J, leaving 13 bases between them. The CDR3 region is CASSQESEEKTEAFF. CDR3 nucleotide sequence: TGCGCCAGCAGCCAAGAATCGGAGGAAAAGACTGAAGCTTTCTTT.

There are many counts of this clonotype. The chain recombines TRBV29-1 with TRBJ2-1, with a tentative D call TRBD2 (6 bases). There are 11 residues in the CDR3. Germline values: CDR1 SQVTM, CDR2 ANQGSEA. Trimming pared 6 bases from V and 7 bases from J, leaving 10 bases between. Written as DNA, the CDR3 is TGCAGCGTGCATGCGGGGAATGAGCAGTTCTTC. It encodes CSVHAGNEQFF.

This clonotype has at least ten counts. The chain recombines TRBV10-2 with TRBJ2-2; 8 nucleotides match TRBD2. The germline V gene has CDR1 WSHSY and CDR2 SAAADI. The V gene end was trimmed by 0 bases and the J gene end by 0 bases; junction bases not matched to a gene: 6. This CDR3 comprises 18 residues. This CDR3 is CASSESRPGLANTGELFF. The CDR3 coding sequence is TGCGCCAGCAGTGAGTCGAGGCCGGGACTAGCGAACACCGGGGAGCTGTTTTTT.

V and J are TRBV3-1 and TRBJ1-3; D gene unclear. Trimming took 2 bases from V and 2 from J, leaving 10 bases between them. This CDR3 contains 15 residues. Germline V gives CDR1 LGHDT, CDR2 YNNKEL (reference sequence). The CDR3 loop is CASSQLGTPGNTIYF. CDR3 bases: TGTGCCAGCAGCCAATTGGGAACGCCTGGAAACACCATATATTTT.

This clonotype was seen many times. The V call is TRBV9, the J call TRBJ2-1, with unresolved D. V lost 3 bases and J 0 bases, leaving 4 bases between the germline ends. This CDR3 has 13 residues. Germline assignment: CDR1 SGDLS and CDR2 YYNGEE. The CDR3, as DNA: TGTGCCAGCAGCGAGAGCTCCTACAATGAGCAGTTCTTC. It codes for CASSESSYNEQFF. The entire variable domain, with the rest obtained from reference TRBV9 and TRBJ2-1, is as follows: DSGVTQTPKHLITATGQRVTLRCSPRSGDLSVYWYQQSLDQGLQFLIQYYNGEERAKGNILERFSAQQFPDLHSELNLSSLELGDSALYFCASSESSYNEQFFGPGTRLTVL.

This clonotype was counted many times. V and J are TRBV20-1 and TRBJ2-7; TRBD2 matches at 9 bases. CDR1 DFQATT and CDR2 SNEGSKA come from the germline V gene (reference sequence). The J segment lost 6 bases and the V segment lost 7 bases, leaving 4 bases of the junction unmatched. This CDR3 region has 11 residues. The CDR3 nucleotides read TGCAGTGTAGCGGGAGACCGCGAGCAGTACTTC. Amino acids: CSVAGDREQYF.

This clonotype occurred many times. The chain combines TRBV12-3 or TRBV12-4 with TRBJ1-2; D remains unclear. The CDR3 contains 13 residues. Trimming removed 6 bases at V and 6 bases at J, with 14 bases between. The CDR3 nucleotides read TGTGCCAGCAGGCCCGGGTGGAGGGATGGCTACACCTTC. It specifies CASRPGWRDGYTF.

The chain employs TRBV9 and TRBJ2-1; unclear D gene. This CDR3 contains 14 residues. Between the trimmed V and J ends, which lost 0 bases and 11 bases, there was a span of 15 bases. The germline gives CDR1 SGDLS, CDR2 YYNGEE. For the CDR3, the DNA is TGTGCCAGCAGCGTAGTCGGACGGCCCGAGAAGCAGTTCTTC. This encodes CASSVVGRPEKQFF.

The table lists this clonotype with many counts. The DNA of the CDR3 is TGTGCCAGCTGTGGATGGGGGGATGAGCAGTTCTTC. Its protein product is CASCGWGDEQFF. The genes are TRBV12-3 or TRBV12-4 and TRBJ2-1; D may be TRBD2 (6 bases). The CDR3 spans 12 residues. V lost 8 bases to trimming and J lost 8 bases, with 13 bases between them.